One sample yielded the 5 T cell receptor beta chains listed below, sequenced in a study of T cells in Graves' hyperthyroidism and ophthalmopathy. RNA transcripts were the template for amplifying TCR beta CDR3 regions. The study used the HTBI primer set for a first-round RT-PCR of the TCR CDR3. TCRdb called the multiplex PCR reads again in MiXCR, with one record for every CDR3 protein. The sample records about 560,000 distinct CDR3 sequences, roughly 17% being singletons. Sequencing was done on a sample of blood. All receptors come from a young woman with Graves' hyperthyroidism.

The chain carries TRBV5-1 and TRBJ2-5; D is uncertain. Per the germline V gene, CDR1 is SGHRS and CDR2 is YFSETQ. Trimming removed 4 bases at V and 1 base at J, with 5 bases between. The CDR3 is made up of 12 amino acids. CDR3 DNA sequence: TGCGCCAGCAGCGTAACCCAAGAGACCCAGTACTTC. Translated: CASSVTQETQYF. The variable domain in full, with the rest retrieved from reference TRBV5-1 and TRBJ2-5, is KAGVTQTPRYLIKTRGQQVTLSCSPISGHRSVSWYQQTPGQGLQFLFEYFSETQRNKGNFPGRFSGRQFSNSRSEMNVSTLELGDSALYLCASSVTQETQYFGPGTRLLVL.

This clonotype was recorded a few times. V and J are TRBV12-3 or TRBV12-4 and TRBJ1-1; the D gene is possibly TRBD1 (6 bases). The CDR3 is made up of 11 amino acids. Trimming pared 1 base from V and 10 bases from J, leaving 7 bases between. The CDR3 loop reads CASSLEGGAFF. The CDR3 DNA sequence: TGTGCCAGCAGTTTAGAAGGGGGAGCTTTCTTT.

This clonotype has ten or more counts. CDR3 region: CASSRLADSTDTQYF. In DNA form, the CDR3 reads TGTGCCAGCAGCCGACTAGCGGACAGCACAGATACGCAGTATTTT. V gene TRBV12-3 or TRBV12-4 combines with J gene TRBJ2-3; TRBD2 agrees at 9 bases. V gave up 6 bases and J gave up 0 bases; unmatched junction bases: 4. CDR3 size: 15 residues.

V and J are TRBV27 and TRBJ1-5; D not certain. CDR1 is MNHEY, CDR2 SMNVEV, per germline (reference sequence). CDR3 length equals 13 residues. Between the trimmed V and J ends, which lost 7 bases and 2 bases, there was a span of 9 bases. The DNA of the CDR3 is TGTGCCAGCACTATTATTGGCAATCAGCCCCAGCATTTT. As protein: CASTIIGNQPQHF.

This clonotype was found many times. The V gene is TRBV4-1, the J gene TRBJ2-7; the D gene could be TRBD1 or TRBD2 (5 bases each). Trimming stripped 2 bases from V and 2 bases from J, with 10 bases between. Germline V CDR1 and CDR2: MGHRA, YSYEKL. The CDR3 length is 14 residues. CDR3 nucleotides: TGCGCCAGCAGCCAAACCGGGACCCCCTACGAGCAGTACTTC. This encodes CASSQTGTPYEQYF.